This TCR beta chain was identified in a study of lymphopenia after photon versus proton radiotherapy. Concerning this clone itself: Its antigen is as yet unknown.

Study-level findings and limits: Better survival with proton therapy was suggested as possible, not demonstrated. Oligoclonal CD8+ Temra expansion after nadir drove photon patients' diversity drop. A bigger post-nadir fall in TCR diversity correlated inversely with survival time in deceased patients. Relative stability marked proton patients; photon patients lost diversity and naive cells.

Some clones are missing from TCRdb's copy, which holds only in-frame ones; the method was immunoSEQ multiplex PCR. Of over 4,500 clones in the sample, 67% are singletons; the top ten hold approximately 46%. Germline-derived CDR1 and CDR2 are SGHNT and YYREEE (reference sequence). Trimming cost V 0 bases and J 4 bases; bases outside gene matches: 4. The CDR3 runs 15 residues. This chain joins TRBV5-4 and TRBJ2-7, with 10 bases identical to TRBD2. The specimen comprised peripheral blood, sampled from a patient treated with proton-based radiotherapy. The receptor was isolated from a man aged 80 or over with esophageal cancer. The CDR3 nucleotides read TGTGCCAGCAGCTTGGCCGGACTAGCGGCTTACGAGCAGTACTTC. Its protein is CASSLAGLAAYEQYF. Combining the CDR3 with reference TRBV5-4 and TRBJ2-7 gives the whole variable domain ETGVTQSPTHLIKTRGQQVTLRCSSQSGHNTVSWYQQALGQGPQFIFQYYREEENGRGNFPPRFSGLQFPNYSSELNVNALELDDSALYLCASSLAGLAAYEQYFGPGTRLTVT.